This is a list of T cell receptor beta chains from one sample in a study of tumor-infiltrating lymphocytes in primary liver carcinoma. TCRdb reanalysed the multiplex PCR reads using MiXCR and keeps one entry per CDR3 protein. The sample has 90,000 to 150,000 distinct CDR3 sequences; around 65% are singletons. Sequencing was carried out using tumor-adjacent normal liver tissue. The receptors derive from a woman between 55 and 75 years old with primary liver carcinoma and hepatitis B virus infection. Each CDR3 is given with its conserved first and last residue. D genes are given only for firm matches. Clone size is shown for a subset of rows, as once, few, many or a class of expanded clone.

>TRBJ2-7|TRBV12-3/TRBV12-4|.|once
TGTGCCAACACTTTAGGAGTCTCCTACGAGCAGTACTTT
CANTLGVSYEQYF
>TRBJ1-5|TRBV29-1|.|.
.
CSVADGSNQPHHF
>TRBJ2-7|TRBV11-2|.|.
TGTGTCAACAGCTTTGTTGGACACCACACCTACGAGCAGTACTTC
CVNSFVGHHTYEQYF
>TRBJ1-1|TRBV6-1|.|once
TGCGCCAGCAGTGTTAGCGACCCGAACACTGAAGCTTTCTTT
CASSVSDPNTEAFF
>TRBJ2-7|TRBV28|.|.
TGTACCATCCAAGGGAGCTCCTACCAGCAGTACTTC
CTIQGSSYQQYF
>TRBJ2-7|TRBV19|.|few
TGTGCCAGTAGTATAAAGTGGGGGTACTACGAGCAGTACTTC
CASSIKWGYYEQYF
>TRBJ2-7|TRBV29-1|.|.
TGCAGCGCTGTTACTCTCTACGAACAGTACTTC
CSAVTLYEQYF
>TRBJ2-1|TRBV5-4|.|.
TGTGCCAGCAACAGTGGAGGGGGCCATGAGCAGTTCTTC
CASNSGGGHEQFF
>TRBJ2-1|TRBV6-2/TRBV6-3|.|.
TGTGCCAGCATAGGATACGCCGGGCAGGGGTATTTCGGTGAGGAGTTCTTC
CASIGYAGQGYFGEEFF
>TRBJ2-5|TRBV12-3/TRBV12-4|.|.
TGTGTCAGCAGCCCCAGGGGTGAGGGGACCCAGTACTTC
CVSSPRGEGTQYF
>TRBJ2-1|TRBV11-2|.|.
TGCGCCAGCAGTCCGGACTCGATGTATAGGGAGCCGTTCTTC
CASSPDSMYREPFF
>TRBJ2-2|TRBV14|.|.
TGTGCCAGCCGGCAAGCAAGGGGCGGGGAGCTGTTTTTT
CASRQARGGELFF
>TRBJ1-1|TRBV28|.|.
TGTGCCAGCAGTTTATACAAGGGCAACACTGAAGCTTTCTTT
CASSLYKGNTEAFF
>TRBJ2-2|TRBV4-1|TRBD2|many
TGCGCCAGCAGCCAAGATGGGTCCTGGGGCCTGACTAGCGTGAACACCGGGGAGCTGTTTTTT
CASSQDGSWGLTSVNTGELFF
>TRBJ2-5|TRBV4-1|.|many
TGCGCCAGCAGCTACGTCGGAGCAAAAGAGACCCAGTACTTC
CASSYVGAKETQYF
>TRBJ1-1|TRBV6-5|.|once
TGTGCCAGCAGTACTCAGGGACGGCTGAACACTGAAGCTTTCTTC
CASSTQGRLNTEAFF
>TRBJ1-2|TRBV10-3|.|.
TGTGCCATCAGTGAGTCAGTCGGGAACTCGATCTATGACTACACCTTC
CAISESVGNSIYDYTF
>TRBJ2-7|TRBV7-8|.|.
TGTGCCAGCGGATTATGGGAAATAGGTGAGCAGTACTTC
CASGLWEIGEQYF
>TRBJ2-3|TRBV11-2|.|medium-sized
TGTGCCAGCAGCTCATTAGATACGCAGTATTTT
CASSSLDTQYF
>TRBJ2-1|TRBV13|.|once
TGTGCCGGCAGCCTCTCCCTTACCAGTTTCTACAATGAGCAGTTCTTC
CAGSLSLTSFYNEQFF
>TRBJ2-3|TRBV12-3/TRBV12-4|.|.
TGTGCCAGCAGTTTACCTGGGGATACACGGTATTTT
CASSLPGDTRYF
>TRBJ2-1|TRBV11-2|.|.
TGTGCCAGCAGCTTATCAGCTCTCTCCCAGAGCTCATACAACGAGCGGTTCTTC
CASSLSALSQSSYNERFF
>TRBJ2-2|TRBV6-6|TRBD1|once
TGTGTCAGCAGTTACTCTAAGACAGGGCCGACCGGGGAGCGGTTTTTT
CVSSYSKTGPTGERFF
>TRBJ2-4|TRBV29-1|.|.
TGCAGCGTTGAAGTTCGTGGGATGACTAAAAACACTCAGTACTTC
CSVEVRGMTKNTQYF
>TRBJ1-2|TRBV11-2|.|.
TGTCCCAGGAGCTACCGGGCCCGGGGGTATGACTACACCTTC
CPRSYRARGYDYTF
>TRBJ2-1|TRBV11-2|.|.
TGTGCCAGCAGCTTAGATCGACAGGATATAGTCTACAATGAGCAGTCCTTC
CASSLDRQDIVYNEQSF
>TRBJ2-1|TRBV11-3|TRBD2|.
TGTGCCAGTAGCCAGACTAGCGGTGTTTACGATGAGCAGTTCTTC
CASSQTSGVYDEQFF
>TRBJ2-1|TRBV11-2|.|.
TGTGCCAGCAGTCCAGGTCCGGACTACAATGAACAGCTCTTC
CASSPGPDYNEQLF
>TRBJ1-6|TRBV11-2|TRBD1|.
TGTGCCGGCAGCCAGACAGGGGGGAATTCACATCTCCACTTT
CAGSQTGGNSHLHF
>TRBJ1-5|TRBV6-1|.|many
TGTGCCAGCCGGGGGTCTCGGCAGCCCCAGCATTTT
CASRGSRQPQHF
>TRBJ1-1|TRBV12-5|.|.
TGTGCTAGTGGTGCCGGGACCGTGAATACTGAAGCTCTCTTT
CASGAGTVNTEALF
>TRBJ1-2|TRBV6-5|.|many
TGTGCCAGCTCCAACAGGGATGGCTACACCTTC
CASSNRDGYTF
>TRBJ2-1|TRBV28|TRBD2|.
TGTGCCAGCAGGCGTCGACTAGCGGTACTCAATGAGCAGTTCTTC
CASRRRLAVLNEQFF
>TRBJ2-3|TRBV11-2|.|.
TGTGCCAGCAGCTTAAGGGGCCTGTCGGGATTGAGAGTCCGCACAGATACGCAATATTTT
CASSLRGLSGLRVRTDTQYF
>TRBJ2-7|TRBV6-2/TRBV6-3|.|.
TGTGCCAGCAGTTACTCTCGGAGTAGCGTCTACGGGCAATACTTC
CASSYSRSSVYGQYF
>TRBJ2-3|TRBV12-3/TRBV12-4|TRBD1|.
TGTGCCAGTAGTCCAGGGGGCGTCGCAGATACGGAGTATTTT
CASSPGGVADTEYF
>TRBJ2-7|TRBV4-1|.|.
TGCGCCAGCAGGGGGAACGGCCACTACGAGGAGTACTTC
CASRGNGHYEEYF
>TRBJ2-7|TRBV7-9|TRBD1|.
TGTGCCGGCAGCCTCGGTGGGAGAGGGGGCGAGCAGTGCTTC
CAGSLGGRGGEQCF
>TRBJ2-5|TRBV29-1|.|many
TGCAGCGTTGAAGATTCGGGACGGGAAGAGACCCAGTACTTC
CSVEDSGREETQYF
>TRBJ2-2|TRBV11-3|.|.
TGTGCCAGTGACCGGACCGGGTGGGGCGGGGAGCTGTTTTTT
CASDRTGWGGELFF
>TRBJ1-2|TRBV6-1|.|.
TGTCCCAGCAGTGAAGGGACGGCTATCAATATCTATGGCTACACCTTC
CPSSEGTAINIYGYTF
>TRBJ1-1|TRBV5-1|.|many
TGCGCCAGCAGCTTTTACGGCGGATCGAACACTGAAGCTTTCTTT
CASSFYGGSNTEAFF
>TRBJ2-3|TRBV4-1|TRBD1|.
TGCGCCAGCAGCCAAGATCTCTACAGGGGGCGAGTGGATACGCAGTATTTT
CASSQDLYRGRVDTQYF
>TRBJ2-7|TRBV4-2|.|.
TGTGCCAGCGGCCAAGACTTAGAGGGGTCTGTCGAGCAATACTTC
CASGQDLEGSVEQYF
>TRBJ1-1|TRBV28|.|.
TGTGCCAGCAGTTTGGGGGGCGAATCTGAAACTTTCTTT
CASSLGGESETFF
>TRBJ2-1|TRBV11-3|TRBD2|.
TGTGCCAGCGGGGAGGGCGAAGGCGAAATGGACAATGAGCAGTTCTTC
CASGEGEGEMDNEQFF
>TRBJ2-5|TRBV28|.|many
TGTGCCAGCAGAAAGTTAAGATTGGTTCTCCAAGAGACCCAGTACTTC
CASRKLRLVLQETQYF